This record looks at one T cell receptor beta chain sequence and its context. Antigen unknown. Cultured CD4+ T-cell DNA underwent Oncomine TCR Beta short-read sequencing. TCRdb reanalysed the PCR reads using MiXCR and keeps one entry per CDR3 protein. This table holds 20,000 or so distinct CDR3 sequences, roughly 40% found once. Germline lookup yields CDR1 LNHDA and CDR2 SQIVND (reference sequence). Trimming shortened V by 5 bases and J by 4 bases, and 8 bases separated the two germline ends. This CDR3 contains 12 residues. The treatment denotes: approximately 9-day PBMC culture with coronavirus spike peptide pools or control peptides (ViraFEST assay). These data belong to a study of vaccination and CD4 T cells after COVID-19.

The chain links TRBV19 to TRBJ1-2; D gene ambiguous. Sample: CD4+ T cells from blood, cultured in vitro, taken after SARS-CoV-2 vaccination. The sequence was obtained from a human donor who had recovered from COVID-19. CDR3 DNA sequence: TGTGCCAGTAGTTGGGATAGCTATGGCTACACCTTC. Translated, it gives CASSWDSYGYTF.